The 15 T cell receptor beta chains listed next were all sequenced from one sample in a study of shared clonotypes between healthy human individuals. Repertoires were generated with immunoSEQ multiplex PCR, while TCRdb's copy carries only in-frame clones and drops some. The sample comprises around 2.5 million clones, 93% of which are singletons, and 0.36% rests with the top ten. Sequenced sample: naive CD4+ T cells from PBMCs. Specified subset: CD45RA+ positively selected. The receptors were gathered from a man between 18 and 29 years old in good health. Some clones in this sample may be carry-over from other donors' samples.

The V call is TRBV5-4, the J call TRBJ2-7; TRBD2 aligns across 8 bases. This CDR3 is built from 14 residues. V was pared by 4 bases and J by 7 bases, with 10 bases of the junction left unmatched. Germline CDR1 is SGHNT and CDR2 is YYREEE (reference sequence). The CDR3 protein is CASSPSSGRGEQYF. In nucleotides, the CDR3 is TGTGCCAGCAGCCCAAGCAGCGGGAGAGGAGAGCAGTACTTC.

This chain's CDR3 is CASRLRQGPYEQYF. The CDR3 DNA follows: TGTGCCAGCAGGCTCAGACAGGGGCCCTACGAGCAGTACTTC. V usage is TRBV28 and J usage is TRBJ2-7; 8 bases are shared with TRBD1. This CDR3 is 14 amino acids long. J was trimmed by 2 bases and V by 6 bases; bases with no gene match: 6. CDR1 is MDHEN and CDR2 is SYDVKM in the germline V gene.

The chain joins TRBV6-1 to TRBJ2-1; D not resolved. CDR1 is MNHNS and CDR2 is SASEGT in the germline V gene. This CDR3 contains 14 residues. V was cut by 6 bases and J by 2 bases, with 11 bases left in between. CDR3 sequence reads: CASRVAAAYNEQFF. Here the CDR3 DNA reads TGTGCCAGCAGAGTAGCAGCCGCCTACAATGAGCAGTTCTTC.

This chain links TRBV6-6 with TRBJ2-7; TRBD1 is a possible D gene (6 bases). Germline-derived CDR1 and CDR2 are MNHNY and SVGAGI (reference sequence). This CDR3 comprises 14 residues. With 7 bases removed from V and 3 bases from J, the gap between germline ends came to 16 bases. The CDR3 DNA reads TGTGCCAGCACTTCAGGGGCGTGGGGCTACGAGCAGTACTTC. Translation gives CASTSGAWGYEQYF.

Regarding this clone: This same CDR3 is encoded by further DNA sequences in the sample. The chain carries TRBV5-1 and TRBJ1-4; 9 bases are a match to TRBD1. After removal of 0 bases from V and 8 bases from J, the junction contained 2 bases not matched to a gene. The CDR3 extends over 14 amino acids. Germline assignment: CDR1 SGHRS and CDR2 YFSETQ. The CDR3 region has the DNA TGCGCCAGCAGCTTGGAAGGGACAGGGGAAAAACTGTTTTTT. Amino acid sequence: CASSLEGTGEKLFF.

The chain employs TRBV6-1 and TRBJ1-4; the D is unclear. Trimming stripped 2 bases from V and 6 bases from J, with 7 bases between. This CDR3 spans 13 amino acids. Germline CDR1 and CDR2: MNHNS and SASEGT. In nucleotides, the CDR3 is TGTGCCAGCAGTGAAAGGCGGGATGAAAAACTGTTTTTT. This codes for CASSERRDEKLFF.

The chain couples TRBV28 to TRBJ1-1; TRBD1 agrees at 8 bases. There are 15 residues in the CDR3. V was pared by 6 bases and J by 4 bases, with 10 bases of the junction left unmatched. Germline assignment: CDR1 MDHEN and CDR2 SYDVKM. The CDR3 loop is CASRSGQAKITEAFF. In DNA form, the CDR3 reads TGTGCCAGCAGATCGGGACAGGCGAAGATCACTGAAGCTTTCTTT.

As DNA, the CDR3 is TGTGCCAGCAGCTCGAACCGGGAGAGCCGTGGCTACACCTTC. It specifies CASSSNRESRGYTF. The V and J genes are TRBV5-4 and TRBJ1-2; D gene ambiguous. The CDR3 totals 14 residues. CDR1 is SGHNT, CDR2 YYREEE, per germline (reference sequence). V was cut by 3 bases and J by 7 bases, with 16 bases left in between.

The chain combines TRBV6-6 with TRBJ2-7, with TRBD1 matching over 10 bases. This CDR3 is 16 amino acids long. Trimming removed 0 bases from V and 6 bases from J; junction bases left unmatched: 8. CDR1 is MNHNY and CDR2 is SVGAGI in the germline V gene (reference sequence). In DNA, the CDR3 is TGTGCCAGCAGTTACTCTACGGGACAGGGGTCGGGCGAGCAGTACTTC. Protein sequence: CASSYSTGQGSGEQYF.

This clone was recorded only once. V usage is TRBV28 and J usage is TRBJ2-1; TRBD1 agrees at 11 bases. The germline CDR1 and CDR2 sequences are MDHEN and SYDVKM. The CDR3 runs to 15 residues. After removal of 4 bases from V and 6 bases from J, the junction contained 5 bases not matched to a gene. In nucleotides, the CDR3 is TGTGCCAGCAGTTCCCCGGGGACAGGGGGCAATGAGCAGTTCTTC. This encodes CASSSPGTGGNEQFF.

The rearrangement uses TRBV7-8 and TRBJ2-1; either TRBD1 or TRBD2 may supply D (5 bases each). The V end lost 6 bases, the J end lost 9 bases, and 12 bases lay between the germline ends. There are 12 residues in the CDR3. CDR1 is SGHVS and CDR2 is FQNEAQ in the germline V gene. DNA of the CDR3: TGTGCCAGCAGTGTCCGGGACGGTGAGCAGTTCTTC. This translates into CASSVRDGEQFF.

The chain recombines TRBV4-1 with TRBJ2-1, with 15 bases fitting TRBD2. With 1 base clipped from V and 9 bases from J, the junction kept 4 bases outside the gene matches. The V gene's germline CDR1 is MGHRA and CDR2 YSYEKL. CDR3 length: 16 residues. The CDR3 DNA sequence: TGCGCCAGCAGCCAAGCCCCGGGACTAGCGGGAGGTGAGCAGTTCTTC. As protein: CASSQAPGLAGGEQFF.

This rearrangement joins TRBV5-1 to TRBJ2-3; D is unresolved. V shed 0 bases and J shed 6 bases, with 5 bases lying between them. This CDR3 comprises 12 residues. Germline V gives CDR1 SGHRS, CDR2 YFSETQ. DNA of the CDR3: TGCGCCAGCAGCTTGGCGATGGATACGCAGTATTTT. Its protein is CASSLAMDTQYF.

The V gene is TRBV6-6, the J gene TRBJ1-5; possible D gene TRBD1, 5 bases. The V gene lost 6 bases and the J gene lost 3 bases, with 18 bases spanning the gap. CDR1 MNHNY and CDR2 SVGAGI come from the germline V gene (reference sequence). The CDR3 is 16 amino acids. Written as DNA, the CDR3 is TGTGCCAGCAGGACGGGTGGGGGGGGATCCAATCAGCCCCAGCATTTT. This codes for CASRTGGGGSNQPQHF.

The chain links TRBV12-5 to TRBJ2-2; possible D gene TRBD2, 6 bases. The CDR3 spans 13 residues. With 9 bases removed from V and 3 bases from J, the gap between germline ends came to 11 bases. Germline values: CDR1 LGHNT, CDR2 FRNRAP. Here the CDR3 DNA reads TGTGCTAGCGGGCGGGACCACACCGGGGAGCTGTTTTTT. It yields the protein CASGRDHTGELFF.